This T cell receptor beta chain was profiled in a study of T cell changes during pregnancy in multiple sclerosis. Trimming cost V 2 bases and J 4 bases; bases outside gene matches: 5. There are 15 residues in the CDR3. The germline gives CDR1 KGHSH, CDR2 LQKENI. Some clones are missing from TCRdb's copy, which holds only in-frame ones; the method was immunoSEQ multiplex PCR. This sample has over 65,000 clones, with 91% found just once. This sequence originates from a female donor with multiple sclerosis, enrolled in a pregnancy study. The material was peripheral blood, obtained in the second trimester of pregnancy. The rearrangement uses TRBV18 and TRBJ2-7, with TRBD2 matching 10 bases. Here the CDR3 DNA reads TGTGCCAGCTCACCAAGGCTAGCGGGAGCATACGAGCAGTACTTC. Its translation: CASSPRLAGAYEQYF.